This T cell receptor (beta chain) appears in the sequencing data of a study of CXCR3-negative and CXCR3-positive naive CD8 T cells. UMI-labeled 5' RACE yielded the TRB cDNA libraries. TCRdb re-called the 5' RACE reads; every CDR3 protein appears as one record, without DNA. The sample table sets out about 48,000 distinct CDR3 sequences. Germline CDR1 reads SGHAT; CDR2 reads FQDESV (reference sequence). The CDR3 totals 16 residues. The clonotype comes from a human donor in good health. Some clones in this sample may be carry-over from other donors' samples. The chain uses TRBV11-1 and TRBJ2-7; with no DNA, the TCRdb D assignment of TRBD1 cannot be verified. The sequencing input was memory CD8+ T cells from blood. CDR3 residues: CASSLPGRTGGAEQYF.